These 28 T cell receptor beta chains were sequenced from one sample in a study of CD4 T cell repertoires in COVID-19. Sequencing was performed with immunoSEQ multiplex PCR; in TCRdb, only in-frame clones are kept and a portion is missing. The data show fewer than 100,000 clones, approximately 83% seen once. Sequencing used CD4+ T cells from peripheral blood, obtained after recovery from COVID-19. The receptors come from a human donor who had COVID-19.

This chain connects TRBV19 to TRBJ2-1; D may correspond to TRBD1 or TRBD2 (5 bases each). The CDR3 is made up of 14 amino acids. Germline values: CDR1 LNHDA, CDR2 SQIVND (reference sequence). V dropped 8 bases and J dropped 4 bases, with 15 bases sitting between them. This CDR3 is CASGGEVTYNEQFF. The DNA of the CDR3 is TGTGCCAGTGGGGGTGAGGTTACTTACAATGAGCAGTTCTTC.

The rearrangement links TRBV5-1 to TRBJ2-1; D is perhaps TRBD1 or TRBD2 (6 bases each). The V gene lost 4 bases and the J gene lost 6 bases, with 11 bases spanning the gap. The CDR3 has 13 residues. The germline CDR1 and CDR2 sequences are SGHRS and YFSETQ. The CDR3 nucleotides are TGCGCCAGCAGCCGACTAGGGGGCAATGAGCAGTTCTTC. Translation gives CASSRLGGNEQFF.

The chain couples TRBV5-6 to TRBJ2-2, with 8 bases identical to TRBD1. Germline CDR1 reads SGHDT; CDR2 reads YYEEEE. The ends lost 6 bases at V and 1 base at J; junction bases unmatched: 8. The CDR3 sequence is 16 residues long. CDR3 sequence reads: CASTRRTGWNTGELFF. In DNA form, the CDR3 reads TGTGCCAGCACCCGTCGGACAGGGTGGAACACCGGGGAGCTGTTTTTT.

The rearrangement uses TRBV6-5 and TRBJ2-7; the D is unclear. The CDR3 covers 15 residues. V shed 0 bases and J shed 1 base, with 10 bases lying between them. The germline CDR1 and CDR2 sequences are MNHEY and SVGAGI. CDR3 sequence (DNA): TGTGCCAGCAGTTACTCGGCAACCCGATCCTACGAGCAGTACTTC. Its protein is CASSYSATRSYEQYF.

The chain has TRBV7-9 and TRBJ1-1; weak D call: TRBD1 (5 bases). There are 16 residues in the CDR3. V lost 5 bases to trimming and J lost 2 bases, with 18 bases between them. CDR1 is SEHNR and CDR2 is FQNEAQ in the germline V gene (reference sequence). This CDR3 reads CASSVPGGGQNTEAFF. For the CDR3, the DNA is TGTGCCAGCAGCGTACCGGGTGGAGGACAAAACACTGAAGCTTTCTTT.

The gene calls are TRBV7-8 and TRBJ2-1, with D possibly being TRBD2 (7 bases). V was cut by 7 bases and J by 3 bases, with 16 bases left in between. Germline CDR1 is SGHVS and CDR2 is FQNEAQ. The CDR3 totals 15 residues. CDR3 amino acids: CASTPRGGSYNEQFF. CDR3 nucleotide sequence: TGTGCCAGCACCCCTAGGGGGGGCAGCTACAATGAGCAGTTCTTC.

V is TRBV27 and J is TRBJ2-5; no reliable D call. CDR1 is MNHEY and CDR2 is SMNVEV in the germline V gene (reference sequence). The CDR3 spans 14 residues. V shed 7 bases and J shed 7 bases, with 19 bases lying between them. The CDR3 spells CASTHDGPRGTQYF. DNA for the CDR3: TGTGCCAGCACCCATGATGGGCCCCGAGGGACCCAGTACTTC.

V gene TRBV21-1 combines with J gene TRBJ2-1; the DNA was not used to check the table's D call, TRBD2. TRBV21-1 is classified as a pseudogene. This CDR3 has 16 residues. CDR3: CASSERGLARADEQFF. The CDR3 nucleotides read TGTGCCAGCAGCGAACGGGGACTAGCGAGAGCCGATGAGCAGTTCTTC.

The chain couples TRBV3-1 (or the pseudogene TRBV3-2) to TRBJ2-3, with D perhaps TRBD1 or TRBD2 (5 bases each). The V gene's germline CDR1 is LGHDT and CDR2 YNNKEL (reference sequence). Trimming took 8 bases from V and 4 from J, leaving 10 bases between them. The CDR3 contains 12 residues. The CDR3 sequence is CASEGKSDTQYF. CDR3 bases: TGTGCCAGCGAGGGGAAGTCAGATACGCAGTATTTT.

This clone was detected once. The CDR3 protein is CASHWDSSTGELFF. The CDR3 DNA reads as TGTGCCAGCCATTGGGACAGCTCCACCGGGGAGCTGTTTTTT. The rearrangement links TRBV6-5 to TRBJ2-2, with 7 bases that match TRBD1. Germline assignment: CDR1 MNHEY and CDR2 SVGAGI. The CDR3 is made up of 14 amino acids. J gave up 4 bases and V 8 bases, and 7 bases lay outside the gene matches.

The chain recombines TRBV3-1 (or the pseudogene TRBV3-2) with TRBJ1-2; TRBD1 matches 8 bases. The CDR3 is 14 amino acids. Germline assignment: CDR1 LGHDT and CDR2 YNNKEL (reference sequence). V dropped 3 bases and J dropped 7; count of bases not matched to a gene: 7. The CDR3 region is CASSQTQGQVGYTF. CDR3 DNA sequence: TGTGCCAGCAGCCAGACCCAGGGACAGGTTGGCTACACCTTC.

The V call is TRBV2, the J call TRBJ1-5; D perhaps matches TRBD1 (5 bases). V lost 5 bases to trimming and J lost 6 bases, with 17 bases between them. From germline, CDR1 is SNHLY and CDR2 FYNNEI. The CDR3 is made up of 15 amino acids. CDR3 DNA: TGTGCCAGCAGTAAGATAGGGGATTTAGTTCAGCCCCAGCATTTT. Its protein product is CASSKIGDLVQPQHF.

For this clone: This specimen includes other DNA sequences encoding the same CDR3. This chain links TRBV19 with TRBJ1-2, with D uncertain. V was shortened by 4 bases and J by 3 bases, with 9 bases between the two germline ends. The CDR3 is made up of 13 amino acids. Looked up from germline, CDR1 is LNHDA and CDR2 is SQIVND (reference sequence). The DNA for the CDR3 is TGTGCCAGTAGTACACGGACCGACTATGGCTACACCTTC. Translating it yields CASSTRTDYGYTF. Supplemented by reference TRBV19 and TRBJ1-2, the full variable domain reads DGGITQSPKYLFRKEGQNVTLSCEQNLNHDAMYWYRQDPGQGLRLIYYSQIVNDFQKGDIAEGYSVSREKKESFPLTVTSAQKNPTAFYLCASSTRTDYGYTFGSGTRLTVV.

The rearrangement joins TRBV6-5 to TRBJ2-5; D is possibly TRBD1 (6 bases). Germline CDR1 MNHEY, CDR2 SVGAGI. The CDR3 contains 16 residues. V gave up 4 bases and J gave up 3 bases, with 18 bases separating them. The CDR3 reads CASSSGRASGEETQYF. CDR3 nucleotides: TGTGCCAGCAGTTCCGGTCGAGCGTCAGGGGAAGAGACCCAGTACTTC.

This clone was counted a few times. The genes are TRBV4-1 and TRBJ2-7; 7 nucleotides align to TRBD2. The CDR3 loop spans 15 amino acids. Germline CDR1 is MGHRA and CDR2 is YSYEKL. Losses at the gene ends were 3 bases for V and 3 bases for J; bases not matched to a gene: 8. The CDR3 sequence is CASSQGDGGNYEQYF. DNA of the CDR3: TGCGCCAGCAGCCAGGGGGACGGGGGGAACTACGAGCAGTACTTC.

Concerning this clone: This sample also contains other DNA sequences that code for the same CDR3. Here the CDR3 DNA reads TGTGCCAGCTCACCACCGGTGGGCGAGACCCAGTACTTC. Its translation is CASSPPVGETQYF. The chain carries TRBV18 and TRBJ2-5; D unclear. The CDR3 runs 13 residues. Trimming left V 0 bases short and J 5 bases short, with 7 bases between. Germline V CDR1 and CDR2: KGHSH, LQKENI.

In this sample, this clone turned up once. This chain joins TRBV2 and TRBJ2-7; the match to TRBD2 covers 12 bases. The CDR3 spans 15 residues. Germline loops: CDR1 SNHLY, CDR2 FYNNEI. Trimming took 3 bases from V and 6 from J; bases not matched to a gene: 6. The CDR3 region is CASSDGLAGGFEQYF. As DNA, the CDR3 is TGTGCCAGCAGTGATGGGCTAGCGGGGGGGTTCGAGCAGTACTTC.

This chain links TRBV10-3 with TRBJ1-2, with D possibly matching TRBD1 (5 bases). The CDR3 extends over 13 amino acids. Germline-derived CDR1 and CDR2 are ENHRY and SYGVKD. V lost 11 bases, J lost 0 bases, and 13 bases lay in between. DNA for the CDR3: TGTGCCGTCGGGGACGGTCCTAACTATGGCTACACCTTC. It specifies CAVGDGPNYGYTF.

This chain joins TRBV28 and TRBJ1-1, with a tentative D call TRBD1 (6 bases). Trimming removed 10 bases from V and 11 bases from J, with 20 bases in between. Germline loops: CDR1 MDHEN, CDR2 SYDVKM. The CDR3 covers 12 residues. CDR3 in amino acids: CATLTTGPSAFF. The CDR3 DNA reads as TGTGCCACCCTAACGACAGGCCCCTCGGCTTTCTTT.

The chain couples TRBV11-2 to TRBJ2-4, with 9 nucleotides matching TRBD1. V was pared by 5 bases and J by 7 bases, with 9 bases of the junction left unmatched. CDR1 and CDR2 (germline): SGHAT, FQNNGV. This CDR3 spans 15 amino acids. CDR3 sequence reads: CASSLNRGRGNIQYF. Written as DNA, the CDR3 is TGTGCCAGCAGCCTCAACAGGGGGCGCGGGAACATTCAGTACTTC.

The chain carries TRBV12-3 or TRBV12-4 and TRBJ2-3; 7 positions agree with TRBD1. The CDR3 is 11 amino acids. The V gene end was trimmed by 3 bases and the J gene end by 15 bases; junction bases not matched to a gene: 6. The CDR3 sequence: CASSFVDRSYF. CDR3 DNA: TGTGCCAGCAGTTTCGTGGACAGGAGTTATTTT.

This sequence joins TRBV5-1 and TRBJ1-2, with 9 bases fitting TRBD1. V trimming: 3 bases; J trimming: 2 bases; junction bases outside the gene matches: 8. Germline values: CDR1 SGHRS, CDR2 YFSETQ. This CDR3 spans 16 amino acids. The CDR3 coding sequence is TGCGCCAGCAGCTGGGGACAGGGAGCGGGAAACTATGGCTACACCTTC. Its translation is CASSWGQGAGNYGYTF.

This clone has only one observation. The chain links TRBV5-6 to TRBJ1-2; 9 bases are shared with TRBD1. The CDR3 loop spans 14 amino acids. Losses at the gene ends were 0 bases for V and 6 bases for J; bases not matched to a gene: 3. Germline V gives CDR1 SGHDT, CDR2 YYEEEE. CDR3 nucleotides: TGTGCCAGCAGCTTGGGGGGACAGGGCGATGGCTACACCTTC. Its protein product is CASSLGGQGDGYTF. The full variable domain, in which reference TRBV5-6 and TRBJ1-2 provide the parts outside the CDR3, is DAGVTQSPTHLIKTRGQQVTLRCSPKSGHDTVSWYQQALGQGPQFIFQYYEEEERQRGNFPDRFSGHQFPNYSSELNVNALLLGDSALYLCASSLGGQGDGYTFGSGTRLTVV.

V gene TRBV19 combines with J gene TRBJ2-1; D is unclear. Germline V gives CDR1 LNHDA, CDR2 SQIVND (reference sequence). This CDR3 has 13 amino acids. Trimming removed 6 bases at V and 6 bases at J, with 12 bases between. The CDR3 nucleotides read TGTGCCAGTAGCGCACTCAATCCCAATGAGCAGTTCTTC. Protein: CASSALNPNEQFF.

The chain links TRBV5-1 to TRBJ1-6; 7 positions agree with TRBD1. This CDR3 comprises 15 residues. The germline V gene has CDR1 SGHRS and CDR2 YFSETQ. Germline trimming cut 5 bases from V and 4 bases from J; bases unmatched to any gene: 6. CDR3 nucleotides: TGCGCCAGCAGAGCCGGGACAGATTATAATTCACCCCTCCACTTT. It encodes CASRAGTDYNSPLHF.

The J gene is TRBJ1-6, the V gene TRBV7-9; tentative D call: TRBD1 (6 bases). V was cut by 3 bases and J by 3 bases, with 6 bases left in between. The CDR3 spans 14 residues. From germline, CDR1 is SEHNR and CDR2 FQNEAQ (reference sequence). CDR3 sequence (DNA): TGTGCCAGCAGCTTGGACAGCTATAATTCACCCCTCCACTTT. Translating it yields CASSLDSYNSPLHF.

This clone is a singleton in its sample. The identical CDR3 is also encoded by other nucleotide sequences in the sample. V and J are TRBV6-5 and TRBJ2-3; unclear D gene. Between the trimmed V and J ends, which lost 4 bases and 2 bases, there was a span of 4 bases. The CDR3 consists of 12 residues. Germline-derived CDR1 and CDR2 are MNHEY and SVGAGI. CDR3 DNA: TGTGCCAGCAGTTCCGACACAGATACGCAGTATTTT. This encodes CASSSDTDTQYF.

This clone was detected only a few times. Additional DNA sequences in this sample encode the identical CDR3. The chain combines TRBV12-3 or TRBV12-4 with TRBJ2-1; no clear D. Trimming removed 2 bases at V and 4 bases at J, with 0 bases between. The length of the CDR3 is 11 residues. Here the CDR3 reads CASSLYNEQFF. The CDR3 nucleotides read TGTGCCAGCAGTTTATACAATGAGCAGTTCTTC.